This is a list of T cell receptor beta chains from one sample in a study of blood T cell repertoires in COVID-19. Some clones are missing from TCRdb's copy, which holds only in-frame ones; the method was immunoSEQ multiplex PCR. The sample consists of around 50,000 clones, over 65% of them appearing once. The sequenced sample was peripheral blood. These receptors were taken from a middle-aged man with active COVID-19. CDR3s include the opening cysteine and the closing phenylalanine or tryptophan. The D gene is left open where the match is weak. Size is omitted from some rows. Given values are once, few, many or a class for expanded clones.

V	D	size	J	CDR3	DNA
TRBV7-9	TRBD2	-	TRBJ2-7	CASSPREREDSYEQYF	TGTGCCAGCAGCCCCCGTGAGCGGGAGGACTCCTACGAGCAGTACTTC
TRBV27	-	-	TRBJ1-5	CASSLLGGASNQPQHF	TGTGCCAGCAGTTTATTGGGGGGAGCGAGCAATCAGCCCCAGCATTTT
TRBV24-1	TRBD1	-	TRBJ2-2	CATSGTGTGVRGELFF	TGTGCCACCAGTGGAACCGGGACAGGGGTCCGAGGGGAGCTGTTTTTT
TRBV7-9	-	-	TRBJ2-3	CANSWGGTDTQYF	TGTGCCAACAGCTGGGGAGGAACAGATACGCAGTATTTT
TRBV11-2	-	-	TRBJ2-7	CASSLGRAYEQYF	TGTGCCAGCAGCTTAGGTCGGGCCTACGAGCAGTACTTC
TRBV4-2	-	-	TRBJ1-2	CASSPANGEYGYTF	TGTGCCAGCAGCCCCGCCAACGGGGAATATGGCTACACCTTC
TRBV2	TRBD1	-	TRBJ1-2	CASSEFGTGGLIRYGYTF	TGTGCCAGCAGTGAATTTGGGACAGGGGGCTTGATTCGGTATGGCTACACCTTC
TRBV23-1	-	few	TRBJ1-2	CASSQCGDYYTF	TGCGCCAGCAGTCAATGTGGAGACTACTACACCTTC
TRBV12-3/TRBV12-4	-	-	TRBJ1-1	CASTPVSDTEAFF	TGTGCCAGCACCCCGGTGTCGGACACTGAAGCTTTCTTT
TRBV20-1	-	-	TRBJ2-7	CSATRTYEQYF	TGCAGTGCTACCAGGACCTACGAGCAGTACTTC
TRBV5-6	TRBD2	-	TRBJ2-3	CASSRRRGSTDTQYF	TGTGCCAGCAGCCGGAGGCGGGGGAGCACAGATACGCAGTATTTT
TRBV27	TRBD2	once	TRBJ2-2	CASSPRGGLGLQVANTGELFF	TGTGCCAGCAGTCCCCGGGGAGGACTGGGACTACAAGTCGCGAACACCGGGGAGCTGTTTTTT
TRBV5-6	-	-	TRBJ2-1	CASSLGLAAYNEQFF	TGTGCCAGCAGCTTGGGCCTAGCAGCATACAATGAGCAGTTCTTC
TRBV3-1/TRBV3-2	-	-	TRBJ2-1	CAISKAGIISFNEQFF	TGTGCCATCTCGAAAGCCGGGATTATATCTTTCAATGAGCAGTTCTTC
TRBV28	-	-	TRBJ1-2	CAIQIDYGYTF	TGTGCCATACAGATCGACTATGGCTACACCTTC
TRBV7-2	-	-	TRBJ1-2	CASSPRGESYGYTF	TGTGCCAGCAGCCCCCGTGGAGAGAGTTATGGCTACACCTTC
TRBV29-1	TRBD2	-	TRBJ2-7	CSISGTSGSSGVEQYF	TGCAGCATCTCCGGGACTAGCGGGAGTTCTGGGGTCGAGCAGTACTTC
TRBV19	-	once	TRBJ1-2	CASSMAGTPANYGYTF	TGTGCCAGTAGTATGGCCGGGACACCGGCTAACTATGGCTACACCTTC
TRBV6-4	-	-	TRBJ1-2	CASSVGQNYGYTF	TGTGCCAGCAGTGTCGGACAGAACTATGGCTACACCTTC
TRBV5-4	-	-	TRBJ1-1	CASSLTGGRGTEAFF	TGTGCCAGCAGCCTAACGGGCGGGCGCGGCACTGAAGCTTTCTTT
TRBV28	-	-	TRBJ1-5	CASSLSGRGGQPQHF	TGTGCCAGCAGTTTATCAGGCAGGGGCGGTCAGCCCCAGCATTTT
TRBV3-1/TRBV3-2	-	-	TRBJ1-2	CASSQGWQNYGYTF	TGTGCCAGCAGCCAAGGTTGGCAGAACTATGGCTACACCTTC
TRBV7-3	TRBD1	-	TRBJ2-7	CASGQGNFYEQYF	TGTGCCAGCGGACAGGGTAACTTCTACGAGCAGTACTTC
TRBV6-6	TRBD1	once	TRBJ1-2	CASSYRQGTFEGYTF	TGTGCCAGCAGTTACAGACAGGGAACCTTTGAGGGCTACACCTTC
TRBV12-1	-	-	TRBJ2-7	CASPRGSGLPYEQYF	TGTGCCAGCCCACGAGGAAGCGGGCTCCCCTACGAGCAGTACTTC
TRBV6-5	-	once	TRBJ1-6	CASSPDSNSPLHF	TGTGCCAGCAGTCCCGACAGCAATTCACCCCTCCACTTT
TRBV18	-	-	TRBJ2-5	CASSPNRPGTFLETQYF	TGTGCCAGCTCACCTAATCGTCCCGGGACTTTTTTGGAGACCCAGTACTTC
TRBV28	-	-	TRBJ1-2	CASRLPGDYGYTF	TGTGCCAGCCGCCTTCCCGGGGACTATGGCTACACCTTC
TRBV29-1	-	-	TRBJ1-1	CSVEWQGGTEAFF	TGCAGCGTTGAATGGCAGGGTGGCACTGAAGCTTTCTTT
TRBV27	-	-	TRBJ2-1	CASSLSDTYSYNEQFF	TGTGCCAGCAGTTTATCGGACACTTACTCCTACAATGAGCAGTTCTTC
TRBV19	-	-	TRBJ1-2	CASKNRARNGYTF	TGTGCCAGTAAAAACAGGGCGCGTAATGGCTACACCTTC
TRBV5-1	-	-	TRBJ2-7	CASSLGTHTYEQYF	TGCGCCAGCAGCTTGGGGACTCATACCTACGAGCAGTACTTC
TRBV28	TRBD1	-	TRBJ1-2	CASSPTGTFGYGYTF	TGTGCCAGCAGTCCGACAGGGACATTCGGCTATGGCTACACCTTC
TRBV18	-	-	TRBJ1-3	CASSPNSQGNTIYF	TGTGCCAGCTCACCCAACAGTCAAGGAAACACCATATATTTT
TRBV5-1	TRBD2	few	TRBJ2-3	CASSLVAGGPADTQYF	TGCGCCAGCAGCTTGGTAGCGGGAGGGCCGGCAGATACGCAGTATTTT
TRBV3-1/TRBV3-2	TRBD2	-	TRBJ2-7	CASSPGLAGTYEQYF	TGTGCCAGCAGCCCGGGACTAGCGGGGACCTACGAGCAGTACTTC
TRBV7-2	-	-	TRBJ2-5	CASSPQETQYF	TGTGCCAGCAGCCCACAAGAGACCCAGTACTTC
TRBV4-1	TRBD2	-	TRBJ2-3	CASSPGRGLAGDLRDTQYF	TGCGCCAGCAGCCCCGGGAGGGGTCTAGCGGGAGATCTTCGGGATACGCAGTATTTT
TRBV24-1	-	-	TRBJ2-5	CATSDPSLEAQETQYF	TGTGCCACCAGTGATCCGTCACTAGAAGCCCAAGAGACCCAGTACTTC